The sequence of this TCR beta chain was determined in a study of cytomegalovirus exposure and HLA in healthy donors. The primer mix had 60 Vbeta and 13 Jbeta primers. Data came from immunoSEQ multiplex PCR; TCRdb stores just in-frame clones and leaves some out. The sample records under 150,000 clones, about four fifths being singletons. Sequenced: PBMCs. This clonotype was sampled from a man in his thirties or forties in good health and CMV-seronegative.

Written as DNA, the CDR3 is TGTGCCAGCAGCCTATCTACCTACGAGCAGTACTTC. Translation: CASSLSTYEQYF. The chain employs TRBV28 and TRBJ2-7; D unclear. The CDR3 is made up of 12 amino acids. Germline V gene data show CDR1 as MDHEN and CDR2 as SYDVKM. The V end lost 6 bases, the J end lost 2 bases, and 8 bases lay between the germline ends.